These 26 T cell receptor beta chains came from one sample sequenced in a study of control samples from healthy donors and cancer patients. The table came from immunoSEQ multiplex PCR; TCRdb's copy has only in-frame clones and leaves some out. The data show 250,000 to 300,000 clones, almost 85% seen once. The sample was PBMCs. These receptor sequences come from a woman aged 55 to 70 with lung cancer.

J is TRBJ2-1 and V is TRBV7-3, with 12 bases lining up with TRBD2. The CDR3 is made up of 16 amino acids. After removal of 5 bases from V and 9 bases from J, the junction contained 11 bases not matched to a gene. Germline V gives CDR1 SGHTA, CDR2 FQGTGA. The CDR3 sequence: CASSLGRLAGVSEQFF. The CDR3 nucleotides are TGTGCCAGCAGCCTCGGGCGACTAGCGGGAGTAAGTGAGCAGTTCTTC.

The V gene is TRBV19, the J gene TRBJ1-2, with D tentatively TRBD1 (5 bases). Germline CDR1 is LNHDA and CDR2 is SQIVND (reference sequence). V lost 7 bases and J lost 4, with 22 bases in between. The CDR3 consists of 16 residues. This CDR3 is CASTPGPGRGPYGYTF. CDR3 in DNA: TGTGCCAGTACCCCGGGCCCAGGGAGAGGACCCTATGGCTACACCTTC.

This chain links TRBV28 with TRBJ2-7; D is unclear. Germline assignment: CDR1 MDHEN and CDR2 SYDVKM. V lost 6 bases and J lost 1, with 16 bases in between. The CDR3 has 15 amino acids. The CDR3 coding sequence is TGTGCCAGCAGGTTAAGCATATCTAGTTCCTACGAGCAGTACTTC. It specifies CASRLSISSSYEQYF.

The CDR3 bases are TGTGCCAGCAGCACAAACCGAACTTCGGACAGACGAAGCTCTGGAAACACCATATATTTT. Translated: CASSTNRTSDRRSSGNTIYF. This chain connects TRBV21-1 to TRBJ1-3; the listed D gene, TRBD1, was not tested against the DNA. TRBV21-1 is shown as a pseudogene. The CDR3 extends over 20 amino acids.

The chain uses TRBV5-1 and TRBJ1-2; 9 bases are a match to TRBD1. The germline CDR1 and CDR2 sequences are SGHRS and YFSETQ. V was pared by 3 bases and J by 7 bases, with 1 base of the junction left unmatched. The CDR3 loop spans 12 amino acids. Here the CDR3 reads CASSSDRGGYTF. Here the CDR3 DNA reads TGCGCCAGCAGCTCGGACAGGGGTGGCTACACCTTC.

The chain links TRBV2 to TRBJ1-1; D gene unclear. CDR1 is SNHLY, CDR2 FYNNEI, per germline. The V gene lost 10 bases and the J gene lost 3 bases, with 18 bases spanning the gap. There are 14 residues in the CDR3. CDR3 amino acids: CATNPTATYTEAFF. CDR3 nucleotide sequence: TGTGCCACCAACCCAACTGCTACCTACACTGAAGCTTTCTTT.

CDR3: CASSQDWAGGNSPLHF. The CDR3 bases are TGCGCCAGCAGCCAAGACTGGGCAGGGGGAAATTCACCCCTCCACTTT. The V call is TRBV4-1, the J call TRBJ1-6, with TRBD1 matching 7 bases. CDR3 size: 16 residues. After removal of 0 bases from V and 7 bases from J, the junction contained 6 bases not matched to a gene. CDR1 is MGHRA and CDR2 is YSYEKL in the germline V gene.

The CDR3 spells CASSPGQGGAGANVLTF. The CDR3 nucleotides are TGCGCCAGCAGCCCAGGACAGGGGGGGGCTGGGGCCAACGTCCTGACTTTC. The V gene is TRBV5-1, the J gene TRBJ2-6, with TRBD1 matching 10 bases. The length of the CDR3 is 17 residues. CDR1 and CDR2 from the germline V gene are SGHRS and YFSETQ. V shed 4 bases and J 2 bases; nucleotides not matched to a gene: 6.

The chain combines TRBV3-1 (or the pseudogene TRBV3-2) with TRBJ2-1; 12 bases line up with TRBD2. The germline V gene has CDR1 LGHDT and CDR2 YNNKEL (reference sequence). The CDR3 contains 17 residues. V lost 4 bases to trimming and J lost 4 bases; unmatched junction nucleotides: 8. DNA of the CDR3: TGTGCCAGCAGCCCAACGGGGACTAGCGGGCCGTACAATGAGCAGTTCTTC. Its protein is CASSPTGTSGPYNEQFF.

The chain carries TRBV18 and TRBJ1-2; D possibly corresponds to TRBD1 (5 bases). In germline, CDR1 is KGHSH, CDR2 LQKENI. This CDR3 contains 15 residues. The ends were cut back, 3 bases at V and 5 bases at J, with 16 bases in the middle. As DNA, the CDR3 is TGTGCCAGCTCACCCGGGGCAGATCTTAGATATGGCTACACCTTC. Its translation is CASSPGADLRYGYTF.

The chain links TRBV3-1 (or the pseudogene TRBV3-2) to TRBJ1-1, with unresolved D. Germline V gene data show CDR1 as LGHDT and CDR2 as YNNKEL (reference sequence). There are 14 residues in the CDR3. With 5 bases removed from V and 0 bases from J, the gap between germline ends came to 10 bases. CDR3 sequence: CASSSGLMNTEAFF. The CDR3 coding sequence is TGTGCCAGCAGCTCTGGTCTGATGAACACTGAAGCTTTCTTT.

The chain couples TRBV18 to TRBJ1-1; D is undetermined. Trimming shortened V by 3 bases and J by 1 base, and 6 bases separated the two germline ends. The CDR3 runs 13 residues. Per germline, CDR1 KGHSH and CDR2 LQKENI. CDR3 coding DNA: TGTGCCAGCTCACCCGGACGGAACACTGAAGCTTTCTTT. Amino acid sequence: CASSPGRNTEAFF.

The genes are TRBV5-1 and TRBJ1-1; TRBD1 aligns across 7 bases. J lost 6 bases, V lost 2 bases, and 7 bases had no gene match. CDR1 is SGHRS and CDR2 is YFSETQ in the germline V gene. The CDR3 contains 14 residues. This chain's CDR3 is CASSLQGITAEAFF. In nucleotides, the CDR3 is TGCGCCAGCAGCTTACAGGGGATAACGGCTGAAGCTTTCTTT.

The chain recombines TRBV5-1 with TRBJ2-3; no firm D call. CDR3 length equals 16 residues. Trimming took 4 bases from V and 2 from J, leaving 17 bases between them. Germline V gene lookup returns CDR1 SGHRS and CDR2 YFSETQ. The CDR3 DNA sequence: TGCGCCAGCAGCGGCCCCGGTGCGGCCCACACAGATACGCAGTATTTT. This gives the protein CASSGPGAAHTDTQYF.

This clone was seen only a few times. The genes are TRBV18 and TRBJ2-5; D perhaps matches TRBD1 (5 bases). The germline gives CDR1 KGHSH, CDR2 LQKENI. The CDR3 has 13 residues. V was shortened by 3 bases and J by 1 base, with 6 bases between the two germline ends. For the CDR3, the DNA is TGTGCCAGCTCACCGGGGCTCCAAGAGACCCAGTACTTC. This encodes CASSPGLQETQYF.

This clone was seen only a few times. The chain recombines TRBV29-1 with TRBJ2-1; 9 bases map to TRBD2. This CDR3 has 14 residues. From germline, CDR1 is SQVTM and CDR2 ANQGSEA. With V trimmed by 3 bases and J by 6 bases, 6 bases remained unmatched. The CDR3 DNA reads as TGCAGCGTTGAGGGCGGGAGGGGTTTCAATGAGCAGTTCTTC. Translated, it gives CSVEGGRGFNEQFF.

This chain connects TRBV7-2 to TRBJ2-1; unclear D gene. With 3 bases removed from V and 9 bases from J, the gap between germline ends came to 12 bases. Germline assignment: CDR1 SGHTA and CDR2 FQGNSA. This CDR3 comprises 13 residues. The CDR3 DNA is TGTGCCAGCAGCTTGGGGTTTAGGGCTGAGCAGTTCTTC. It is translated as CASSLGFRAEQFF. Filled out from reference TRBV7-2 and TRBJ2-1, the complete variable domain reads GAGVSQSPSNKVTEKGKDVELRCDPISGHTALYWYRQSLGQGLEFLIYFQGNSAPDKSGLPSDRFSAERTGGSVSTLTIQRTQQEDSAVYLCASSLGFRAEQFFGPGTRLTVL.

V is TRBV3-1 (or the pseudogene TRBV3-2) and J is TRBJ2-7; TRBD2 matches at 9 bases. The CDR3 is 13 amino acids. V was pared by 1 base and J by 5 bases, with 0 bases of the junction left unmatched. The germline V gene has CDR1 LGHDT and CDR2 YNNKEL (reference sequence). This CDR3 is CASSQVAGDEQYF. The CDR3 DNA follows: TGTGCCAGCAGCCAAGTAGCGGGAGACGAGCAGTACTTC.

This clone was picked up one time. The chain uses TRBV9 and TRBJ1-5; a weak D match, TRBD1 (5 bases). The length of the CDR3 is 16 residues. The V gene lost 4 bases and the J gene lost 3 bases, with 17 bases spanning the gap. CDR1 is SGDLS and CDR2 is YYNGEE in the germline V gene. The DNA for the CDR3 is TGTGCCAGCAGCCCCGGAGTAGGGGCCCTCAATCAGCCCCAGCATTTT. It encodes CASSPGVGALNQPQHF.

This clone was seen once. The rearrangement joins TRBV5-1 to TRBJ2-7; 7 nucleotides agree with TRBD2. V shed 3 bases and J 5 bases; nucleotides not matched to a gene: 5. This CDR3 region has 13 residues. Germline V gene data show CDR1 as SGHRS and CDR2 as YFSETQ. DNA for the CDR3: TGCGCCAGCAGCTCTTGGGAGGGGAACGAGCAGTACTTC. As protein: CASSSWEGNEQYF.

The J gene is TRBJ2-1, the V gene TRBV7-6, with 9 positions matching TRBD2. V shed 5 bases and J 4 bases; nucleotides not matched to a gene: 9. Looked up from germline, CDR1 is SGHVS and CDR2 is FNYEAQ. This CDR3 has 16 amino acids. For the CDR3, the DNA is TGTGCCAGCAGCCAAGGTGCTAGCGGGGCTTACAATGAGCAGTTCTTC. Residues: CASSQGASGAYNEQFF.

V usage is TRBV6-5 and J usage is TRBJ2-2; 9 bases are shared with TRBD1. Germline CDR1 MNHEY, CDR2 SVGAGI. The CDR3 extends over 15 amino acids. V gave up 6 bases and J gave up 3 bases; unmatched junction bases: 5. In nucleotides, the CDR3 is TGTGCCAGCAGACCGGGACAGGGATACACCGGGGAGCTGTTTTTT. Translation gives CASRPGQGYTGELFF.

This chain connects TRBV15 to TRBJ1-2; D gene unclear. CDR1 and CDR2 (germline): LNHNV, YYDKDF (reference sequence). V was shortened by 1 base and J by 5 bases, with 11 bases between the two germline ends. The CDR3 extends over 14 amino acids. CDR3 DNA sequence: TGTGCCACCAGCAGAGCCCACGAGTCATATGGCTACACCTTC. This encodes CATSRAHESYGYTF.

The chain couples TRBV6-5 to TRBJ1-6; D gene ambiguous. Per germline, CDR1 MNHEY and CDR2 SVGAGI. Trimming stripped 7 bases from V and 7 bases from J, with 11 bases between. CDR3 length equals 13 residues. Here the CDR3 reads CASTDPGNSPLHF. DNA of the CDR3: TGTGCCAGCACCGATCCGGGAAATTCACCCCTCCACTTT.

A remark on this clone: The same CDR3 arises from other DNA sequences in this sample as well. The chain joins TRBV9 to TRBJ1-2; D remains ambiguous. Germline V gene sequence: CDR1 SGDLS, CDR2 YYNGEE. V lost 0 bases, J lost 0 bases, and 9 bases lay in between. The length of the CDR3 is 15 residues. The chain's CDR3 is CASSVEGTANYGYTF. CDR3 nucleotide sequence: TGTGCCAGCAGCGTAGAGGGCACCGCTAACTATGGCTACACCTTC.

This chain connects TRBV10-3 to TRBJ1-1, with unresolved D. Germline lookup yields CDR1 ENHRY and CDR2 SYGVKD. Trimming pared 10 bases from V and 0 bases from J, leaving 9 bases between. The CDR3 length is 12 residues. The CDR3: CATGFMNTEAFF. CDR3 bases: TGTGCCACGGGATTTATGAACACTGAAGCTTTCTTT.